Below, 18 T cell receptor beta chains from the same sample are listed, as sequenced in a study of tumor and adjacent non-tumor tissue in lung cancer. No cell sorting was done before RNA was extracted from the tissue. Three rounds of nested PCR, following a modified ARM-PCR protocol, produced the TCRbeta library. MiXCR, applied by TCRdb to the multiplex PCR reads, yields one record per CDR3 protein. The table has over 85,000 distinct CDR3 sequences, around 82% seen once; the top ten hold approximately 22%. Sequencing was carried out using lung tumor tissue. These receptors were collected from a man aged 65-85 years with non-small cell lung cancer.

The chain employs TRBV28 and TRBJ2-1; 8 bases line up with TRBD2. With V trimmed by 7 bases and J by 9 bases, 14 bases remained unmatched. CDR3 length: 15 amino acids. Germline V gene data show CDR1 as MDHEN and CDR2 as SYDVKM. Here the CDR3 reads CASNFKRGISGEQFF. The CDR3 nucleotides read TGTGCCAGCAATTTCAAGCGGGGGATTAGTGGTGAGCAGTTCTTC.

Concerning this clonotype: One end of the junction fails to match germline, which may point to a read error. V usage is TRBV6-6 and J usage is TRBJ1-3; D possibly corresponds to TRBD1 (5 bases). The CDR3 length is 17 residues. In germline, CDR1 is MNHNY, CDR2 SVGAGI (reference sequence). The CDR3 here is CARSLVGTAKSGNTIYF. The CDR3 nucleotides read TGTGCCAGGAGTTTGGTTGGGACGGCCAAGTCTGGAAACACCATATATTTT.

The chain uses TRBV12-3 or TRBV12-4 and TRBJ2-3, with 7 bases that match TRBD2. The CDR3 is made up of 16 amino acids. Here the CDR3 reads CDSSLGGGTSTDTQYF. The CDR3 bases are TGTGACAGTAGTTTAGGCGGGGGTACTAGCACAGATACGCAGTATTTT.

With regard to this clonotype: One end of the junction varies from germline; a read error may be responsible. J is TRBJ2-6 and V is TRBV5-5; D might be TRBD1 (5 bases). Germline V gene data show CDR1 as SGHKS and CDR2 as YYEKEE (reference sequence). The CDR3 spans 17 residues. The CDR3 DNA sequence: TGTACCAGCAGCTTGGTCGATAGATTCTCTGGGGCCAACGTCATGACTTTC. Residues: CTSSLVDRFSGANVMTF.

J is TRBJ1-3 and V is TRBV6-6; 8 nucleotides agree with TRBD1. The CDR3 extends over 15 amino acids. CDR1 is MNHNY and CDR2 is SVGAGI in the germline V gene (reference sequence). The CDR3 coding sequence is TGTGTCGGCAGTTACCCAGGCAGGGGGCAATCCATCATATATTTT. As protein: CVGSYPGRGQSIIYF.

As for this clonotype: Since no conserved phenylalanine or tryptophan closes the CDR3, a read error is the likely cause. The chain employs TRBV11-3 and TRBJ1-3; tentatively, D is TRBD1 (5 bases). This CDR3 has 14 residues. The germline V gene has CDR1 SGHNT and CDR2 YENEEA. The CDR3 nucleotides read TGTACCAGTAGCTCCCGGGACCTTGGAAACACCATATATTCT. Amino acid sequence: CTSSSRDLGNTIYS.

On this clonotype itself: The junction departs from germline at one end; a sequencing error may be responsible. V gene TRBV6-5 combines with J gene TRBJ1-5; maybe TRBD1 (5 bases). CDR3 length: 15 residues. Germline V gives CDR1 MNHEY, CDR2 SVGAGI. CDR3 amino acids: CASCNRGASNQPHHF. CDR3 sequence (DNA): TGTGCCAGCTGCAATAGGGGAGCGAGCAATCAGCCCCATCATTTT.

The chain combines TRBV20-1 with TRBJ1-1, with D hard to call. CDR3 length: 12 amino acids. V dropped 3 bases and J dropped 7 bases, with 12 bases sitting between them. Looked up from germline, CDR1 is DFQATT and CDR2 is SNEGSKA (reference sequence). CDR3 sequence (DNA): TGCAGTGCTAGCCATCAGAGGGATGAAGCTTTCTTT. Protein sequence: CSASHQRDEAFF.

Points on this clonotype: With a much larger clone just one base away, this may be a read error. This chain connects TRBV28 to TRBJ2-2; D gene ambiguous. CDR1 is MDHEN and CDR2 is SYDVKM in the germline V gene. The length of the CDR3 is 12 residues. CDR3 amino acids: CACRPNTGELFF. CDR3 DNA: TGTGCCTGCAGACCAAACACCGGGGAGCTGTTTTTT.

As to this clonotype: At one boundary the junction diverges from the germline segment, which might be a read error. CDR3 amino acids: CVSSLGGPTYEQYF. The CDR3 coding sequence is TGTGTCAGCAGCTTAGGCGGGCCCACCTATGAGCAGTACTTC. This rearrangement joins TRBV11-1 to TRBJ2-7; D might be TRBD2 (5 bases). CDR3 size: 14 residues. Germline V gene lookup returns CDR1 SGHAT and CDR2 FQDESV (reference sequence).

Comment on this clonotype: A much more abundant neighbour one base away suggests this may be a read error. The rearrangement links TRBV5-1 to TRBJ1-6; perhaps TRBD1 as D (5 bases). V was pared by 8 bases and J by 7 bases, with 16 bases between. Germline V gives CDR1 SGHRS, CDR2 YFSETQ. This CDR3 is built from 14 residues. The CDR3 protein is CARGSGTTNSPLHF. The CDR3 DNA reads as TGCGCCAGGGGATCCGGGACTACGAATTCACCCCTCCACTTT.

Remarks on this clonotype: No conserved phenylalanine or tryptophan ends this CDR3, so it is likely a read error. The rearrangement links TRBV6-2 or TRBV6-3 to TRBJ2-6; the match to TRBD1 covers 8 bases. The CDR3 is made up of 14 amino acids. Germline CDR1 and CDR2: MNHEY and SVGEGT. The CDR3 here is CASSTGGGANVLTL. The CDR3 region has the DNA TGTGCAAGCAGTACAGGGGGAGGGGCCAACGTCCTGACTTTA.

About this clonotype: The junction departs from germline at one end; a sequencing error may be responsible. This chain links TRBV20-1 with TRBJ2-7; 7 nucleotides line up with TRBD2. CDR1 is DFQATT and CDR2 is SNEGSKA in the germline V gene (reference sequence). This CDR3 contains 18 residues. The CDR3 sequence is CSAGGGQNPQVELLEQNF. The CDR3 region has the DNA TGCAGTGCCGGCGGGGGTCAAAATCCGCAGGTGGAACTACTCGAGCAGAACTTC.

V gene TRBV7-9 combines with J gene TRBJ2-7, with no clear D. The CDR3 covers 14 residues. Trimming removed 7 bases from V and 1 base from J, with 14 bases in between. CDR1 and CDR2 from the germline V gene are SEHNR and FQNEAQ (reference sequence). CDR3 residues: CASNSVSRSYEQYF. CDR3 DNA: TGTGCCAGCAACTCAGTGAGCAGATCCTACGAGCAGTACTTC.

The chain carries TRBV11-3 and TRBJ2-3, with D perhaps matching TRBD2 (5 bases). V was clipped by 7 bases and J by 4 bases, with 18 bases between them. The CDR3 consists of 15 residues. Germline V gives CDR1 SGHNT, CDR2 YENEEA. Here the CDR3 reads CASTYREVSSDTQYF. CDR3 nucleotide sequence: TGTGCCAGCACCTATCGGGAAGTAAGCTCAGATACGCAGTATTTT.

The chain combines TRBV7-2 with TRBJ2-5, with D perhaps given as TRBD1 or TRBD2 (5 bases each). The CDR3 extends over 14 amino acids. Germline V gene data show CDR1 as SGHTA and CDR2 as FQGNSA. This chain's CDR3 is CGTRASWHQETQYF. CDR3 bases: TGTGGGACACGGGCTAGCTGGCACCAAGAGACCCAGTACTTC.

The J gene is TRBJ2-5, the V gene TRBV6-2 or TRBV6-3; 7 bases align to TRBD1. The CDR3 contains 15 residues. The V gene end was trimmed by 5 bases and the J gene end by 4 bases; junction bases not matched to a gene: 10. CDR1 and CDR2 (germline): MNHEY, SVGEGT. DNA of the CDR3: TGTGCCAGCAGTGACTTCAAGGGGGCAGGAGAGACCCAGTACTTC. Translated, it gives CASSDFKGAGETQYF.

In its sample, this clonotype was seen once. The chain uses TRBV28 and TRBJ1-5; D call uncertain. V lost 11 bases and J 1 base, leaving 9 bases between the germline ends. This CDR3 has 12 residues. The germline V gene has CDR1 MDHEN and CDR2 SYDVKM. The CDR3 bases are TGTGCCTGCATGGGCAGCAATCAGCCCCAGCATTTT. It encodes CACMGSNQPQHF. Based on the CDR3 plus reference TRBV28 and TRBJ1-5, the full variable domain is DVKVTQSSRYLVKRTGEKVFLECVQDMDHENMFWYRQDPGLGLRLIYFSYDVKMKEKGDIPEGYSVSREKKERFSLILESASTNQTSMYLCACMGSNQPQHFGDGTRLSIL.